A selection of T cell receptor beta chains follows, all from one sample in a study of vaccination effects on CD4 cells after COVID-19. What these receptors recognize is not known. Sequenced by immunoSEQ multiplex PCR; TCRdb stores in-frame clones only, minus some. The sample lists around 70,000 clones; 70% to 80% were seen once. This sample comprised CD4+ T cells from PBMCs cultured without peptide, obtained before COVID-19 vaccination. The origin of the receptors is a human donor who received a COVID-19 vaccine. Each CDR3 is given with its conserved first and last residue. Each record gives: clone size, J gene, V gene, D gene, CDR3 protein, CDR3 DNA. A D gene is named only where the DNA matches it firmly. Clone sizes are given selectively: once, few, many, or a class where the clone is expanded.

clone size: once
J gene: TRBJ2-1
V gene: TRBV24-1
D gene: TRBD1
CDR3 protein: CATSDLDRELDEQFF
CDR3 DNA: TGTGCCACCAGTGATCTGGACAGGGAACTGGATGAGCAGTTCTTC

clone size: few
J gene: TRBJ2-2
V gene: TRBV4-2
D gene: .
CDR3 protein: CASSQARVFGELFF
CDR3 DNA: TGTGCCAGCAGCCAAGCCAGGGTATTCGGGGAGCTGTTTTTT

clone size: .
J gene: TRBJ1-6
V gene: TRBV6-2/TRBV6-3
D gene: TRBD1
CDR3 protein: CASSARDRNNSPLHF
CDR3 DNA: TGTGCCAGCAGTGCCCGGGACAGGAATAATTCACCCCTCCACTTT

clone size: .
J gene: TRBJ2-5
V gene: TRBV7-6
D gene: TRBD2
CDR3 protein: CASSLAPGTSGGPRYF
CDR3 DNA: TGTGCCAGCAGCTTAGCCCCCGGGACTAGCGGGGGGCCTCGGTACTTC

clone size: .
J gene: TRBJ2-3
V gene: TRBV24-1
D gene: .
CDR3 protein: CATRKSGSTDTQYF
CDR3 DNA: TGTGCCACCCGGAAGAGCGGTAGCACAGATACGCAGTATTTT

clone size: .
J gene: TRBJ2-5
V gene: TRBV5-1
D gene: .
CDR3 protein: CASSRGRETQYF
CDR3 DNA: TGCGCCAGCAGCAGGGGCCGGGAGACCCAGTACTTC

clone size: .
J gene: TRBJ1-1
V gene: TRBV7-2
D gene: .
CDR3 protein: CASSLGAISVNTEAFF
CDR3 DNA: TGTGCCAGCAGCTTAGGCGCGATTTCAGTGAACACTGAAGCTTTCTTT

clone size: .
J gene: TRBJ2-5
V gene: TRBV5-1
D gene: TRBD2
CDR3 protein: CASSPRTSGGSGTQYF
CDR3 DNA: TGCGCCAGCAGCCCTCGGACTAGCGGGGGGTCGGGGACCCAGTACTTC

clone size: .
J gene: TRBJ1-6
V gene: TRBV4-1
D gene: .
CDR3 protein: CASSQVAGTARAPLHF
CDR3 DNA: TGCGCCAGCAGCCAAGTAGCGGGGACGGCCAGAGCACCCCTCCACTTT

clone size: .
J gene: TRBJ2-5
V gene: TRBV19
D gene: .
CDR3 protein: CASTRGGTETQYF
CDR3 DNA: TGTGCCAGTACTCGAGGGGGAACGGAGACCCAGTACTTC

clone size: .
J gene: TRBJ2-2
V gene: TRBV5-4
D gene: TRBD1
CDR3 protein: CASSLARDRGAGELFF
CDR3 DNA: TGTGCCAGCAGCTTGGCCCGGGACAGGGGTGCCGGGGAGCTGTTTTTT

clone size: .
J gene: TRBJ1-6
V gene: TRBV4-2
D gene: .
CDR3 protein: CASSQGSRGDSPLHF
CDR3 DNA: TGTGCCAGCAGCCAAGGGTCAAGGGGGGATTCACCCCTCCACTTT

clone size: .
J gene: TRBJ2-2
V gene: TRBV6-5
D gene: TRBD2
CDR3 protein: CASSLGLAPTGELFF
CDR3 DNA: TGTGCCAGCAGTCTAGGACTAGCGCCGACCGGGGAGCTGTTTTTT

clone size: .
J gene: TRBJ2-5
V gene: TRBV5-1
D gene: .
CDR3 protein: CASSGLTQETQYF
CDR3 DNA: TGCGCCAGCAGTGGCCTCACCCAAGAGACCCAGTACTTC

clone size: .
J gene: TRBJ1-2
V gene: TRBV19
D gene: .
CDR3 protein: CASRPQGGVYGYTF
CDR3 DNA: TGTGCCAGTAGGCCGCAGGGTGGAGTCTATGGCTACACCTTC

clone size: .
J gene: TRBJ1-3
V gene: TRBV6-5
D gene: .
CDR3 protein: CASSYSNDNGNTIYF
CDR3 DNA: TGTGCCAGCAGTTACTCAAACGATAATGGAAACACCATATATTTT

clone size: .
J gene: TRBJ2-3
V gene: TRBV18
D gene: .
CDR3 protein: CASSPFQDGTDTQYF
CDR3 DNA: TGTGCCAGCTCACCATTTCAGGACGGCACAGATACGCAGTATTTT

clone size: .
J gene: TRBJ2-1
V gene: TRBV7-2
D gene: TRBD1
CDR3 protein: CASSAGTGPHNEQFF
CDR3 DNA: TGTGCCAGCAGCGCCGGGACAGGGCCCCACAATGAGCAGTTCTTC

clone size: .
J gene: TRBJ1-6
V gene: TRBV7-2
D gene: TRBD1
CDR3 protein: CASSLLTGGLNSPLHF
CDR3 DNA: TGTGCCAGCAGCTTACTGACAGGGGGTTTGAATTCACCCCTCCACTTT